These 15 T cell receptor beta chains came from one sample sequenced in a study of early T cells in non-severe SARS-CoV-2 infection. TCRdb re-called the 5' RACE reads with MiXCR, one entry per CDR3 protein. The sample has roughly 100,000 distinct CDR3 sequences, about an eighth seen once; the top ten hold 6.2%. The specimen was whole blood. Receptor source: an adult who was a healthcare worker with PCR-confirmed SARS-CoV-2 infection or an uninfected control (not recorded which).

This clonotype turned up a few times. The gene calls are TRBV3-1 and TRBJ2-3; a possible D gene is TRBD1 (6 bases). The germline gives CDR1 LGHDT, CDR2 YNNKEL (reference sequence). With 3 bases removed from V and 1 base from J, the gap between germline ends came to 11 bases. This CDR3 has 15 residues. The CDR3 nucleotides read TGTGCCAGCAGCCAGCCGGGACATCGCACAGATACGCAGTATTTT. This codes for CASSQPGHRTDTQYF.

This clonotype was counted only a few times. V usage is TRBV18 and J usage is TRBJ1-6; D uncertain. CDR1 KGHSH and CDR2 LQKENI come from the germline V gene. V was cut by 2 bases and J by 6 bases, with 11 bases left in between. The CDR3 is made up of 15 amino acids. The CDR3 region is CASSPTQEANSPLHF. The CDR3 nucleotides are TGTGCCAGCTCACCAACTCAGGAGGCTAATTCACCCCTCCACTTT.

This clonotype has more than one count but fewer than ten. The J gene is TRBJ2-3, the V gene TRBV29-1; a possible D gene is TRBD1 (6 bases). The V gene lost 5 bases and the J gene lost 6 bases, with 9 bases spanning the gap. The CDR3 runs to 11 residues. Germline V gene lookup returns CDR1 SQVTM and CDR2 ANQGSEA. CDR3 DNA sequence: TGCAGCGTTCGCCAGGGGGATACGCAGTATTTT. Residues: CSVRQGDTQYF.

The CDR3 DNA is TGTGCCACCAGTGAATCAAGCGACTGGACCGGGGAGCTGTTTTTT. Protein sequence: CATSESSDWTGELFF. This chain uses TRBV24-1 with TRBJ2-2; D uncertain. Germline CDR1 reads KGHDR; CDR2 reads SFDVKD. Trimming cost V 4 bases and J 5 bases, with 13 bases left between them. The CDR3 length is 15 residues.

The chain couples TRBV7-9 to TRBJ2-3, with unresolved D. The CDR3 sequence is 14 residues long. Germline loops: CDR1 SEHNR, CDR2 FQNEAQ (reference sequence). The V end lost 6 bases, the J end lost 3 bases, and 13 bases lay between the germline ends. CDR3 sequence: CASSRKGVTDTQYF. DNA for the CDR3: TGTGCCAGCAGTCGGAAGGGCGTTACAGATACGCAGTATTTT. The complete variable domain, with remaining parts taken from reference TRBV7-9 and TRBJ2-3, reads DTGVSQNPRHKITKRGQNVTFRCDPISEHNRLYWYRQTLGQGPEFLTYFQNEAQLEKSRLLSDRFSAERPKGSFSTLEIQRTEQGDSAMYLCASSRKGVTDTQYFGPGTRLTVL.

This clonotype has a count of ten or more. This rearrangement joins TRBV6-2 or TRBV6-3 to TRBJ2-7, with unresolved D. The CDR3 length is 11 residues. From germline, CDR1 is MNHEY and CDR2 SVGEGT. V lost 6 bases and J lost 4, with 7 bases in between. CDR3 region: CASSQAYEQYF. The DNA of the CDR3 is TGTGCCAGCAGCCAAGCTTACGAGCAGTACTTC.

The chain recombines TRBV4-3 with TRBJ2-7, with D tentatively TRBD1 or TRBD2 (5 bases each). The length of the CDR3 is 16 residues. Trimming removed 1 base at V and 2 bases at J, with 15 bases between. From germline, CDR1 is LGHNA and CDR2 YSLEER. CDR3 residues: CASSQVFGTTPYEQYF. The CDR3 DNA reads as TGCGCCAGCAGCCAAGTTTTCGGGACGACCCCCTACGAGCAGTACTTC.

The CDR3 sequence is CSASRGSGYEQYF. CDR3 DNA sequence: TGCAGTGCTAGTCGCGGGAGCGGGTACGAGCAGTACTTC. This chain joins TRBV20-1 and TRBJ2-7; 7 bases are shared with TRBD2. With 3 bases clipped from V and 4 bases from J, the junction kept 6 bases outside the gene matches. The CDR3 is 13 residues long. Germline values: CDR1 DFQATT, CDR2 SNEGSKA (reference sequence).

This clonotype was observed a handful of times. The rearrangement links TRBV11-2 to TRBJ2-1; D perhaps matches TRBD2 (5 bases). CDR3 length: 15 residues. Germline V gives CDR1 SGHAT, CDR2 FQNNGV. V lost 4 bases, J lost 4 bases, and 14 bases lay in between. CDR3 bases: TGTGCCAGCAGCTCACTAGTACGGGAATACAATGAGCAGTTCTTC. Its protein is CASSSLVREYNEQFF. The variable domain in full, completed from reference TRBV11-2 and TRBJ2-1, reads EAGVAQSPRYKIIEKRQSVAFWCNPISGHATLYWYQQILGQGPKLLIQFQNNGVVDDSQLPKDRFSAERLKGVDSTLKIQPAKLEDSAVYLCASSSLVREYNEQFFGPGTRLTVL.

A few counts support this clonotype. The chain combines TRBV5-1 with TRBJ2-2, with D unresolved. Trimming stripped 0 bases from V and 0 bases from J, with 6 bases between. This CDR3 has 15 amino acids. Germline-derived CDR1 and CDR2 are SGHRS and YFSETQ. CDR3: CASSLARANTGELFF. The CDR3 bases are TGCGCCAGCAGCTTGGCTAGAGCGAACACCGGGGAGCTGTTTTTT. The full variable domain, completed using reference TRBV5-1 and TRBJ2-2, is KAGVTQTPRYLIKTRGQQVTLSCSPISGHRSVSWYQQTPGQGLQFLFEYFSETQRNKGNFPGRFSGRQFSNSRSEMNVSTLELGDSALYLCASSLARANTGELFFGEGSRLTVL.

This clonotype was seen more than once but under ten times. The chain couples TRBV20-1 to TRBJ2-3, with 7 bases matching TRBD2. The CDR3 has 14 amino acids. Germline V CDR1 and CDR2: DFQATT, SNEGSKA (reference sequence). CDR3 sequence: CSGAGTMVTDTQYF. The CDR3 DNA sequence: TGCAGCGGGGCCGGGACTATGGTCACAGATACGCAGTATTTT.

V gene TRBV10-3 combines with J gene TRBJ2-1; D is unresolved. CDR3 size: 16 residues. V shed 4 bases and J shed 7 bases, with 20 bases lying between them. In germline, CDR1 is ENHRY, CDR2 SYGVKD. The CDR3 protein is CAISGGDLGNRNEQFF. CDR3 nucleotide sequence: TGTGCCATCAGTGGTGGGGATCTGGGGAATAGGAATGAGCAGTTCTTC.

This clonotype came up many times. The gene calls are TRBV4-1 and TRBJ2-7; TRBD1 might be the D (5 bases). The CDR3 has 13 residues. Trimming took off 2 bases at V and 3 bases at J, with 8 bases between the two ends. Germline CDR1 and CDR2: MGHRA and YSYEKL. The CDR3 DNA is TGCGCCAGCAGCCAATTACAGGACTACGAGCAGTACTTC. Translation gives CASSQLQDYEQYF.

This clonotype was found many times. The rearrangement joins TRBV4-3 to TRBJ2-7; maybe TRBD2 (6 bases). The CDR3 extends over 14 amino acids. The V and J ends lost 1 base and 1 base respectively, with 8 bases between them. Germline V gene sequence: CDR1 LGHNA, CDR2 YSLEER. CDR3 protein: CASSQVEGSYEQYF. Written as DNA, the CDR3 is TGCGCCAGCAGCCAAGTGGAGGGGTCCTACGAGCAGTACTTC.

This clonotype was found many times. The chain has TRBV29-1 and TRBJ1-2, with 9 bases matching TRBD1. Germline V gene sequence: CDR1 SQVTM, CDR2 ANQGSEA. The ends lost 4 bases at V and 8 bases at J; junction bases unmatched: 8. This CDR3 has 13 residues. CDR3 residues: CSVGPGQGQGYTF. CDR3 sequence (DNA): TGCAGCGTTGGGCCGGGACAGGGACAAGGCTACACCTTC.